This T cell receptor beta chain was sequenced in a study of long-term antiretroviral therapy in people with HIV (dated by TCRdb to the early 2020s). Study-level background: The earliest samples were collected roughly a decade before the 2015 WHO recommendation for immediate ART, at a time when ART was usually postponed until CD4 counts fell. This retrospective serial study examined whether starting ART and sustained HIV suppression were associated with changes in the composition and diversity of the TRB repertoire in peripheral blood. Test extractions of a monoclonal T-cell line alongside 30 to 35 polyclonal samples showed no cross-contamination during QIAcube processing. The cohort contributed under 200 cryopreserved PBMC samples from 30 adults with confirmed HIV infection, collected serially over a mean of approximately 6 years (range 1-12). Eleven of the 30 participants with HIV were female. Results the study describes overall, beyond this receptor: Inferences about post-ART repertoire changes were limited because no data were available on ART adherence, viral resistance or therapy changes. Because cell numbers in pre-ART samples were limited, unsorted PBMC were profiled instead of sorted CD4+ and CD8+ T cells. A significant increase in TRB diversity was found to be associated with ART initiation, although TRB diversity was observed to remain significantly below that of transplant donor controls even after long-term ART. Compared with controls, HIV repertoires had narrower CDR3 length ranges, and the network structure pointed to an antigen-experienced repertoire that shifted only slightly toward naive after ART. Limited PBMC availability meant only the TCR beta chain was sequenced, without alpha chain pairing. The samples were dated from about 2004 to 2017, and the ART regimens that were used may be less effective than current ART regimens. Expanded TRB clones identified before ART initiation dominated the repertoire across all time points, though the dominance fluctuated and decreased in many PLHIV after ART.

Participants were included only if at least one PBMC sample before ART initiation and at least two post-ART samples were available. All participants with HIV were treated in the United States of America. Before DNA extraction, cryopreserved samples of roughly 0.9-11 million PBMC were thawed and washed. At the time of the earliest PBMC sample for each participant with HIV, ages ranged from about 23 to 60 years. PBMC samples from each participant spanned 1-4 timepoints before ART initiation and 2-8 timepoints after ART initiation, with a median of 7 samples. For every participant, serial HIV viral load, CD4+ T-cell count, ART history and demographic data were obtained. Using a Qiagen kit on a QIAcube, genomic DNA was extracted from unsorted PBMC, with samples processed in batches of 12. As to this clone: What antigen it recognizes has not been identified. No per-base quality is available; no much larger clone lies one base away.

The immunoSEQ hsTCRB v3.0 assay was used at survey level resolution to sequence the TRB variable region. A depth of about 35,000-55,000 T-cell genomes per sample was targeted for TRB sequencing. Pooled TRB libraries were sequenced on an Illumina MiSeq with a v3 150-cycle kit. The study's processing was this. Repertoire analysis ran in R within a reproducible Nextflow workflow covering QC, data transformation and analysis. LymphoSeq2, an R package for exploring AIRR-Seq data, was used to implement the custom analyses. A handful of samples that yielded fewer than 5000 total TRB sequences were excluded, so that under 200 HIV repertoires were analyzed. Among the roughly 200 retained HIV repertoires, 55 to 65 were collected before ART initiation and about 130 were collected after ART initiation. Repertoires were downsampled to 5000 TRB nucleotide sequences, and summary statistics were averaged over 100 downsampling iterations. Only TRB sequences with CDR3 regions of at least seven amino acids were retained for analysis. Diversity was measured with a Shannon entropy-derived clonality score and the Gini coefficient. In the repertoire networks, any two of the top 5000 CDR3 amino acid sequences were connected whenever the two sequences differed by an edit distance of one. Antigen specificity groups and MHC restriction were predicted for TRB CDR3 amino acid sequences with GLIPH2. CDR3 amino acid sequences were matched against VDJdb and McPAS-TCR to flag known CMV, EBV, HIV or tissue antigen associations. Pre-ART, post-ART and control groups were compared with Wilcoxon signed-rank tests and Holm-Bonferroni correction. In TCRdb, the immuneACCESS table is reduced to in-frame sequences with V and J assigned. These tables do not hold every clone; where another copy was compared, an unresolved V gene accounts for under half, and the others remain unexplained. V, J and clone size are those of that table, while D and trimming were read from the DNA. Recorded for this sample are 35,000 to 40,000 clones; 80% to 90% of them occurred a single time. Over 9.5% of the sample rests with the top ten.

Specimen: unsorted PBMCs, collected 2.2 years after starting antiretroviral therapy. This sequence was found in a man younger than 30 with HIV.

The sequenced DNA: TGTGCCAGTAGTATAGCTTGGGGTGACGAGCAGTACTTC. Translated, it gives CASSIAWGDEQYF. The chain couples TRBV19 to TRBJ2-7; a confident D gene designation cannot be given. The V and J ends are trimmed by 1 base and 5 bases, leaving 9 bases between them. CDR1 LNHDA and CDR2 SQIVND are derived from the germline V gene (reference sequence). CDR3 length: 13 amino acids, cysteine to phenylalanine. Left in the record is the CDR3 DNA by itself, 39 bases read in frame from the first base.